This section outlines one TCR beta chain sequence together with its context. Clones were read by immunoSEQ multiplex PCR, and TCRdb kept only the in-frame ones, dropping some. The sample yields around 2.1 million clones, roughly 91% seen once. This record comes from a study of shared clonotypes between healthy human individuals. About the research overall: CD4 naive and CD4 memory each took three plates per donor, while CD8 naive took two and CD8 memory one.

CD8 cells regarded as naive lacked CD45RO, were positively chosen for CCR7, and omitted terminally differentiated effector memory CD45RA+ cells. Donors, healthy HIV-negative adults, lacked recent acute infections or vaccinations. Only Caucasian adults living in Nashville, Tennessee made up the donor group. V lost 11 bases and J lost 0, with 15 bases in between. Germline-derived CDR1 and CDR2 are ENHRY and SYGVKD. The CDR3 contains 14 residues. The chain carries TRBV10-3 and TRBJ2-3; D remains unclear. Specimen: naive CD8+ T cells from PBMCs. This receptor was obtained from a man aged 18 to 29 in good health. Some clones in this sample may be carry-over from other donors' samples. The CDR3 loop is CASNGFVSTDTQYF. The CDR3 DNA reads TGTGCCTCCAATGGGTTCGTTAGCACAGATACGCAGTATTTT.